These 10 T cell receptor beta chains were sequenced from one sample in a study of T cell responses to AZD1222 COVID-19 vaccine. Profiling relied on immunoSEQ multiplex PCR, and the TCRdb table lists in-frame clones only, not all of them. The sample holds some 160,000 clones, 91% seen once. The starting material was peripheral blood, obtained on day 0 of AZD1222 vaccination. These receptors were taken from an adult in good health.

The chain is built from TRBV6-5 and TRBJ2-7, with 9 bases matching TRBD2. With 6 bases clipped from V and 7 bases from J, the junction kept 10 bases outside the gene matches. Per the germline V gene, CDR1 is MNHEY and CDR2 is SVGAGI. This CDR3 contains 14 residues. The CDR3 DNA is TGTGCCAGCAGATTGAGCGGGAGGAAGGGAGAGCAGTACTTC. This encodes CASRLSGRKGEQYF.

The rearrangement uses TRBV14 and TRBJ1-4; unclear D gene. Looked up from germline, CDR1 is SGHDN and CDR2 is FVKESK. V was pared by 10 bases and J by 8 bases, with 11 bases between. This CDR3 contains 11 residues. The CDR3 DNA reads as TGTGCCACCGCCACGGGAGAAAAACTGTTTTTT. Translating gives CATATGEKLFF.

This clone occurred once. The CDR3 sequence: CASSLAGANYGYTF. The CDR3 bases are TGCGCCAGCAGCTTGGCAGGAGCTAACTATGGCTACACCTTC. The V call is TRBV5-1, the J call TRBJ1-2, with unresolved D. Trimming removed 0 bases at V and 0 bases at J, with 6 bases between. Germline lookup yields CDR1 SGHRS and CDR2 YFSETQ. The CDR3 sequence is 14 residues long.

This chain connects TRBV29-1 to TRBJ1-2; D remains ambiguous. Trimming shortened V by 6 bases and J by 3 bases, and 17 bases separated the two germline ends. CDR3 length: 14 amino acids. CDR1 is SQVTM, CDR2 ANQGSEA, per germline. CDR3 region: CSVDSGSLYYGYTF. The CDR3 bases are TGCAGCGTGGATTCGGGATCCCTCTACTATGGCTACACCTTC.

This chain's CDR3 is CASSLMPRGPNQPQHF. Here the CDR3 DNA reads TGCGCCAGCAGCTTGATGCCCAGGGGCCCTAATCAGCCCCAGCATTTT. The chain links TRBV5-1 to TRBJ1-5, with a tentative D call TRBD1 (6 bases). Germline CDR1 reads SGHRS; CDR2 reads YFSETQ. The ends were cut back, 1 base at V and 4 bases at J, with 15 bases in the middle. The CDR3 length is 16 residues.

This chain joins TRBV5-1 and TRBJ2-1, with 7 bases fitting TRBD1. Germline CDR1 is SGHRS and CDR2 is YFSETQ. The length of the CDR3 is 13 residues. J lost 9 bases, V lost 0 bases, and 3 bases had no gene match. CDR3 in amino acids: CASSLEGGSEQFF. CDR3 nucleotides: TGCGCCAGCAGCTTGGAAGGGGGCAGTGAGCAGTTCTTC.

This clone was recorded once. V usage is TRBV28 and J usage is TRBJ1-5; 7 bases line up with TRBD1. Per germline, CDR1 MDHEN and CDR2 SYDVKM. Trimming at V came to 6 bases and at J to 7 bases, leaving 6 bases not matched to a gene. This CDR3 contains 13 residues. CDR3 region: CASRVDRDQPQHF. CDR3 nucleotides: TGTGCCAGCAGGGTAGACAGGGACCAGCCCCAGCATTTT.

The chain uses TRBV30 and TRBJ1-2; tentatively, D is TRBD1 (6 bases). Trimming took 5 bases from V and 3 from J, leaving 19 bases between them. Germline V CDR1 and CDR2: GTSNPN, SVGIG (reference sequence). The CDR3 spans 15 residues. CDR3 region: CAWGENREYYYGYTF. In DNA form, the CDR3 reads TGTGCCTGGGGGGAAAACAGGGAATACTACTATGGCTACACCTTC.

The chain joins TRBV4-1 to TRBJ2-1, with unresolved D. In germline, CDR1 is MGHRA, CDR2 YSYEKL. The ends were cut back, 4 bases at V and 4 bases at J, with 11 bases in the middle. The length of the CDR3 is 14 residues. CDR3 sequence reads: CASSPPTAYNEQFF. The DNA for the CDR3 is TGCGCCAGCAGCCCGCCGACGGCTTACAATGAGCAGTTCTTC.

The J gene is TRBJ2-7, the V gene TRBV4-1; TRBD1 matches at 7 bases. The CDR3 runs to 14 residues. From germline, CDR1 is MGHRA and CDR2 YSYEKL. V trimming: 4 bases; J trimming: 4 bases; junction bases outside the gene matches: 7. This chain's CDR3 is CASSPNDRVYEQYF. CDR3 nucleotide sequence: TGCGCCAGCAGCCCCAATGACAGGGTATACGAGCAGTACTTC.